Below are 28 T cell receptor beta chains sequenced from a single sample in a study of cytomegalovirus exposure and HLA in healthy donors. This PCR relied on a set of 60 Vbeta primers and 13 Jbeta primers. Here immunoSEQ multiplex PCR was the method, and the copy in TCRdb shows in-frame clones only, minus some. Among about 150,000 clones listed, over 60% were seen once. Sequencing was done on a sample of PBMCs. The receptors originated from a man aged 35 to 55 in good health and CMV-seropositive.

V and J are TRBV18 and TRBJ2-1; D ambiguous. Between the trimmed V and J ends, which lost 0 bases and 4 bases, there was a span of 4 bases. In germline, CDR1 is KGHSH, CDR2 LQKENI. CDR3 length: 13 residues. The CDR3 spells CASSPPGYNEQFF. DNA for the CDR3: TGTGCCAGCTCACCACCCGGGTACAATGAGCAGTTCTTC.

The rearrangement uses TRBV19 and TRBJ1-5; D ambiguous. The CDR3 extends over 14 amino acids. Per the germline V gene, CDR1 is LNHDA and CDR2 is SQIVND (reference sequence). V lost 7 bases and J 7 bases, leaving 17 bases between the germline ends. The CDR3 here is CASNTNPGGQPQHF. The CDR3 DNA reads TGTGCCAGTAATACCAACCCCGGAGGGCAGCCCCAGCATTTT.

This sequence joins TRBV7-9 and TRBJ2-1, with TRBD2 identical over 8 bases. There are 17 residues in the CDR3. The V and J ends lost 1 base and 7 bases, in that order; junction bases with no gene match: 12. Germline assignment: CDR1 SEHNR and CDR2 FQNEAQ (reference sequence). The CDR3 nucleotides read TGTGCCAGCAGCTTAGGGGGGTCAGCGGGAGTCGATAATGAGCAGTTCTTC. The encoded protein is CASSLGGSAGVDNEQFF.

The rearrangement uses TRBV28 and TRBJ1-2, with 8 bases aligning to TRBD1. This CDR3 has 18 residues. Per germline, CDR1 MDHEN and CDR2 SYDVKM. V dropped 4 bases and J dropped 2; count of bases not matched to a gene: 15. CDR3 sequence (DNA): TGTGCCAGCAGTTCCCCTCATATCGCACGGGACAGGAACTATGGCTACACCTTC. It codes for CASSSPHIARDRNYGYTF.

This rearrangement joins TRBV5-5 to TRBJ2-7; maybe TRBD2 (7 bases). The V end lost 2 bases, the J end lost 3 bases, and 21 bases lay between the germline ends. Germline V gene data show CDR1 as SGHKS and CDR2 as YYEKEE (reference sequence). There are 17 residues in the CDR3. The CDR3 DNA sequence: TGTGCCAGCAGCTTCAGGAAGCGGGACATCCCGTTCTACGAGCAGTACTTC. Protein sequence: CASSFRKRDIPFYEQYF.

This chain joins TRBV10-3 and TRBJ2-7; 8 bases match TRBD2. Trimming took 3 bases from V and 4 from J; bases not matched to a gene: 8. The CDR3 runs 15 residues. Germline values: CDR1 ENHRY, CDR2 SYGVKD. The CDR3, as DNA: TGTGCCATCAGTGACCGACTAGCGAGAGGATACGAGCAGTACTTC. Its protein product is CAISDRLARGYEQYF.

There are a few counts of this clone. V is TRBV5-1 and J is TRBJ1-3; D is unclear. The CDR3 has 16 residues. V was shortened by 0 bases and J by 0 bases, with 10 bases between the two germline ends. Germline assignment: CDR1 SGHRS and CDR2 YFSETQ. The CDR3 bases are TGCGCCAGCAGCTTGGAAGCGGGGTTCTCTGGAAACACCATATATTTT. It specifies CASSLEAGFSGNTIYF.

V is TRBV27 and J is TRBJ2-1; no clear D. From germline, CDR1 is MNHEY and CDR2 SMNVEV (reference sequence). This CDR3 has 13 residues. V shed 2 bases and J shed 3 bases, with 5 bases lying between them. The CDR3 reads CASSLAGYNEQFF. The CDR3 DNA reads TGTGCCAGCAGTTTAGCCGGCTACAATGAGCAGTTCTTC.

Points on this clone: A read error may produce the germline difference seen at one junction end. The J gene is TRBJ1-3, the V gene TRBV28, with D perhaps matching TRBD1 (5 bases). Germline CDR1 MDHEN, CDR2 SYDVKM. This CDR3 comprises 14 residues. The CDR3 region has the DNA TGTGCCAGCAGTATCGAGACGGGGGGAAACACCACATATTTT. Its translation is CASSIETGGNTTYF.

This chain links TRBV25-1 with TRBJ1-1; D unclear. V was shortened by 3 bases and J by 2 bases, with 13 bases between the two germline ends. The CDR3 extends over 15 amino acids. Germline CDR1 and CDR2: MGHDK and SYGVNS. The CDR3: CASSDRTGGNTEAFF. Here the CDR3 DNA reads TGTGCCAGCAGTGATAGGACCGGAGGTAACACTGAAGCTTTCTTT.

The genes are TRBV4-3 and TRBJ2-1; possible D gene TRBD1, 6 bases. Per germline, CDR1 LGHNA and CDR2 YSLEER. CDR3 length: 15 residues. Trimming shortened V by 5 bases and J by 2 bases, and 13 bases separated the two germline ends. The CDR3 is CASSWTVDPYNEQFF. CDR3 in DNA: TGCGCCAGCAGCTGGACAGTGGATCCCTACAATGAGCAGTTCTTC.

This clone turned up a few times. The rearrangement links TRBV29-1 to TRBJ1-3; D is unresolved. The CDR3 spans 12 residues. CDR1 and CDR2 from the germline V gene are SQVTM and ANQGSEA. Trimming cost V 3 bases and J 0 bases, with 3 bases left between them. This CDR3 is CSVESSGNTIYF. Here the CDR3 DNA reads TGCAGCGTTGAGAGCTCTGGAAACACCATATATTTT.

The rearrangement uses TRBV4-3 and TRBJ2-7; D not resolved. V lost 1 base, J lost 2 bases, and 12 bases lay in between. Germline-derived CDR1 and CDR2 are LGHNA and YSLEER. This CDR3 spans 15 amino acids. The CDR3 sequence: CASSQGRGRTYEQYF. The DNA for the CDR3 is TGCGCCAGCAGCCAAGGTAGAGGAAGGACCTACGAGCAGTACTTC.

The genes are TRBV25-1 and TRBJ2-5, with D maybe TRBD2 (6 bases). Germline CDR1 and CDR2: MGHDK and SYGVNS. There are 15 residues in the CDR3. Trimming removed 6 bases from V and 4 bases from J, with 18 bases in between. The CDR3: CASSTGGWESETQYF. In DNA, the CDR3 is TGTGCCAGCAGCACCGGGGGTTGGGAATCAGAGACCCAGTACTTC.

This rearrangement joins TRBV2 to TRBJ2-7; TRBD1 matches 7 bases. The J segment lost 0 bases and the V segment lost 0 bases, leaving 11 bases of the junction unmatched. The CDR3 contains 18 residues. Per the germline V gene, CDR1 is SNHLY and CDR2 is FYNNEI. CDR3 residues: CASSEALPRQGDSYEQYF. The CDR3 nucleotides are TGTGCCAGCAGTGAAGCGCTTCCCCGACAGGGAGACTCCTACGAGCAGTACTTC.

CDR3 protein: CASSYSPAGGYEQYF. The CDR3, as DNA: TGTGCCAGCAGTTACTCTCCCGCGGGAGGCTACGAGCAGTACTTC. The J gene is TRBJ2-7, the V gene TRBV6-6, with TRBD2 matching over 8 bases. The CDR3 is made up of 15 amino acids. V dropped 0 bases and J dropped 3; count of bases not matched to a gene: 4. CDR1 MNHNY and CDR2 SVGAGI come from the germline V gene (reference sequence).

The rearrangement joins TRBV25-1 to TRBJ2-1; 7 bases line up with TRBD1. This CDR3 is built from 13 residues. Trimming cost V 4 bases and J 8 bases; bases outside gene matches: 5. Per the germline V gene, CDR1 is MGHDK and CDR2 is SYGVNS. For the CDR3, the DNA is TGTGCCAGCAGTGGAGGACAGGTGGATGAGCAGTTCTTC. Translating gives CASSGGQVDEQFF.

V and J are TRBV4-2 and TRBJ1-5; D is possibly TRBD1 (5 bases). Germline lookup yields CDR1 LGHNA and CDR2 YNFKEQ. V shed 0 bases and J shed 5 bases, with 8 bases lying between them. The CDR3 loop spans 14 amino acids. The CDR3 bases are TGTGCCAGCAGCCAAGATGGCAGGGATCAGCCCCAGCATTTT. Amino acid sequence: CASSQDGRDQPQHF.

The V call is TRBV5-4, the J call TRBJ1-2, with unresolved D. The germline V and J ends were trimmed by 4 bases and 0 bases, with 10 bases remaining between them. Germline CDR1 is SGHNT and CDR2 is YYREEE (reference sequence). The CDR3 contains 14 residues. CDR3 DNA: TGTGCCAGCAGCCCGCGAGGGTCTAACTATGGCTACACCTTC. Translation: CASSPRGSNYGYTF.

The chain employs TRBV10-1 and TRBJ2-2; 7 bases are shared with TRBD1. The CDR3 is 14 residues long. V shed 2 bases, J shed 6 bases, and the junction held 3 bases outside the gene matches. Germline-derived CDR1 and CDR2 are WNHNN and SYGVQD (reference sequence). The CDR3 reads CASSEVRGPGELFF. The DNA for the CDR3 is TGCGCCAGCAGTGAGGTTAGGGGGCCCGGGGAGCTGTTTTTT.

The chain employs TRBV5-1 and TRBJ2-1; 10 nucleotides align to TRBD2. The V segment lost 2 bases and the J segment 5 bases; nucleotides outside the gene matches: 4. The germline V gene has CDR1 SGHRS and CDR2 YFSETQ. This CDR3 contains 15 residues. CDR3 region: CASSFGAGGHNEQFF. CDR3 nucleotide sequence: TGCGCCAGCAGCTTCGGAGCGGGAGGGCACAATGAGCAGTTCTTC.

V usage is TRBV7-2 and J usage is TRBJ2-7, with TRBD2 matching over 9 bases. The CDR3 loop spans 16 amino acids. The ends lost 3 bases at V and 2 bases at J; junction bases unmatched: 8. Germline V gives CDR1 SGHTA, CDR2 FQGNSA. The CDR3 DNA is TGTGCCAGCAGCTTTGGTATCCAGCGGGAGGCCTACGAGCAGTACTTC. Translated: CASSFGIQREAYEQYF.

The chain is built from TRBV4-3 and TRBJ1-5; D is unresolved. The length of the CDR3 is 15 residues. Germline V gene data show CDR1 as LGHNA and CDR2 as YSLEER. V lost 1 base, J lost 0 bases, and 7 bases lay in between. This CDR3 is CASSQAAVSNQPQHF. The DNA for the CDR3 is TGCGCCAGCAGCCAAGCCGCGGTTAGCAATCAGCCCCAGCATTTT.

The gene calls are TRBV7-2 and TRBJ1-2; the D is unclear. With 5 bases removed from V and 5 bases from J, the gap between germline ends came to 18 bases. Germline CDR1 and CDR2: SGHTA and FQGNSA. The CDR3 length is 15 residues. The CDR3 here is CASSPEGFTTYGYTF. In DNA, the CDR3 is TGTGCCAGCAGCCCCGAGGGATTCACCACATATGGCTACACCTTC.

V is TRBV25-1 and J is TRBJ2-5; 8 bases align to TRBD1. Germline-derived CDR1 and CDR2 are MGHDK and SYGVNS. The CDR3 length is 18 residues. V was pared by 2 bases and J by 4 bases, with 15 bases of the junction left unmatched. DNA of the CDR3: TGTGCCAGCAGTGAAACCGGACAGGGAAGGGGGTTGGGAGAGACCCAGTACTTC. Translating gives CASSETGQGRGLGETQYF.

As for this clone: An end of the junction differs from the germline gene, which may be a read error. This chain links TRBV7-9 with TRBJ2-1; the D is unclear. The CDR3 is 13 residues long. Per the germline V gene, CDR1 is SEHNR and CDR2 is FQNEAQ (reference sequence). The CDR3 reads CSSSLSLDGEQFF. In DNA form, the CDR3 reads TGTTCCAGCAGCTTAAGTTTAGATGGTGAGCAGTTCTTC. The full variable domain, its missing parts supplied by reference TRBV7-9 and TRBJ2-1, is DTGVSQNPRHKITKRGQNVTFRCDPISEHNRLYWYRQTLGQGPEFLTYFQNEAQLEKSRLLSDRFSAERPKGSFSTLEIQRTEQGDSAMYLCSSSLSLDGEQFFGPGTRLTVL.

This chain uses TRBV7-2 with TRBJ2-7, with 9 bases aligning to TRBD1. Germline V lookup: CDR1 SGHTA, CDR2 FQGNSA. The CDR3 has 14 amino acids. V lost 6 bases to trimming and J lost 6 bases; unmatched junction nucleotides: 9. The CDR3 nucleotides read TGTGCCAGCAGTTTGGGACAGGGTATGGGCGAGCAGTACTTC. Amino acid sequence: CASSLGQGMGEQYF.

The genes are TRBV5-1 and TRBJ1-1; 7 bases map to TRBD1. Trimming at V came to 3 bases and at J to 0 bases, leaving 11 bases not matched to a gene. The CDR3 runs to 17 residues. The V gene's germline CDR1 is SGHRS and CDR2 YFSETQ. In nucleotides, the CDR3 is TGCGCCAGCAGCTCGGGTCCCGGGACAGTATTGAACACTGAAGCTTTCTTT. It yields the protein CASSSGPGTVLNTEAFF.